One sample yielded the 14 T cell receptor beta chains listed below, sequenced in a study of blood T cell repertoires in COVID-19. TCRdb's table, derived via immunoSEQ multiplex PCR, lists solely in-frame clones and lacks some. The sample gives roughly 180,000 clones, roughly 85% of which show up once; roughly 4.5% is in the top ten. Sequenced sample: PBMCs or T cells enriched from blood (not recorded which). The source of these receptors is a woman aged 50 to 60 who had recovered from COVID-19.

This chain uses TRBV5-1 with TRBJ2-5; a weak D match, TRBD1 (5 bases). Germline CDR1 reads SGHRS; CDR2 reads YFSETQ. CDR3 size: 13 residues. Between the trimmed V and J ends, which lost 4 bases and 0 bases, there was a span of 7 bases. CDR3 protein: CASSRQNQETQYF. The CDR3 DNA follows: TGCGCCAGCAGCCGACAGAACCAAGAGACCCAGTACTTC.

This chain uses TRBV14 with TRBJ2-3; D ambiguous. Germline loops: CDR1 SGHDN, CDR2 FVKESK. The CDR3 is 18 amino acids. Deletions cut 0 bases from V and 1 base from J, with 17 bases between. In DNA form, the CDR3 reads TGTGCCAGCAGCCAAGATGGCTCCCTACTTCGGGGCACAGATACGCAGTATTTT. Translating it yields CASSQDGSLLRGTDTQYF.

This clone was seen only a few times. V usage is TRBV9 and J usage is TRBJ2-2; a weak D match, TRBD1 (8 bases). CDR1 is SGDLS, CDR2 YYNGEE, per germline. The CDR3 sequence is 15 residues long. The ends were cut back, 0 bases at V and 5 bases at J, with 11 bases in the middle. CDR3 sequence: CASSVDRGGTGELFF. CDR3 nucleotides: TGTGCCAGCAGCGTAGACAGGGGGGGAACCGGGGAGCTGTTTTTT.

The count of this clone is one. The chain combines TRBV5-1 with TRBJ2-1, with 7 bases fitting TRBD1. CDR1 is SGHRS and CDR2 is YFSETQ in the germline V gene. J gave up 3 bases and V 4 bases, and 10 bases lay outside the gene matches. This CDR3 is 16 amino acids long. In DNA, the CDR3 is TGCGCCAGCAGCGGTATAGGGGGCGTCAGCTACAATGAGCAGTTCTTC. This translates into CASSGIGGVSYNEQFF.

This clone was seen only a few times. The V gene is TRBV21-1, the J gene TRBJ1-1; the table's D call, TRBD1, was not checked against the DNA. TRBV21-1 is a listed pseudogene. The CDR3 contains 13 residues. CDR3 sequence (DNA): TGTGCCAGCAGCCCCCGGACAGGCACTGAAGCTTTCTTT. This encodes CASSPRTGTEAFF.

The chain joins TRBV6-5 to TRBJ2-3; TRBD1 agrees at 7 bases. With 2 bases clipped from V and 7 bases from J, the junction kept 3 bases outside the gene matches. The CDR3 length is 13 residues. Per germline, CDR1 MNHEY and CDR2 SVGAGI. CDR3 sequence: CASSYPTGNTQYF. For the CDR3, the DNA is TGTGCCAGCAGTTACCCGACAGGGAATACGCAGTATTTT.

This clone has only one observation. V usage is TRBV6-4 and J usage is TRBJ1-1, with D perhaps matching TRBD1 (5 bases). The CDR3 is 12 amino acids. CDR1 MRHNA and CDR2 SNTAGT come from the germline V gene. V was clipped by 6 bases and J by 3 bases, with 8 bases between them. CDR3 nucleotides: TGTGCCAGCAGGGGGCCTTACACTGAAGCTTTCTTT. Protein: CASRGPYTEAFF.

The J gene is TRBJ1-2, the V gene TRBV11-2; a possible D gene is TRBD1 (6 bases). Trimming left V 5 bases short and J 8 bases short, with 15 bases between. CDR3 size: 13 residues. Germline values: CDR1 SGHAT, CDR2 FQNNGV. The CDR3 spells CASSLGGGRGYTF. The CDR3 nucleotides read TGTGCCAGCAGCCTTGGGGGGGGCAGAGGCTACACCTTC.

The chain joins TRBV7-3 to TRBJ2-2, with 7 bases lining up with TRBD1. The CDR3 length is 17 residues. The ends lost 4 bases at V and 0 bases at J; junction bases unmatched: 8. Germline values: CDR1 SGHTA, CDR2 FQGTGA. The CDR3 sequence: CASSYRPGQPNTGELFF. CDR3 nucleotide sequence: TGTGCCAGCAGCTATAGACCGGGACAGCCGAACACCGGGGAGCTGTTTTTT.

The chain has TRBV6-1 and TRBJ2-7, with TRBD1 matching 7 bases. Unmatched junction bases numbered 7, after V lost 3 bases and J lost 5 bases. CDR3 length: 14 amino acids. Germline V gene lookup returns CDR1 MNHNS and CDR2 SASEGT. CDR3 coding DNA: TGTGCCAGCAGTGACAAGACAGGGATCCACGAGCAGTACGTC. Its protein is CASSDKTGIHEQYV.

The chain links TRBV28 to TRBJ2-5, with 11 bases fitting TRBD1. This CDR3 spans 15 amino acids. In germline, CDR1 is MDHEN, CDR2 SYDVKM. J lost 5 bases, V lost 4 bases, and 6 bases had no gene match. The CDR3, as DNA: TGTGCCAGCAGTTCTGGGACAGGGGGACGGGAGACCCAGTACTTC. This gives the protein CASSSGTGGRETQYF.

The table lists this clone with a count of one. The chain recombines TRBV19 with TRBJ1-2; 10 bases are a match to TRBD1. The junction had 9 bases not matched to a gene; V was cut back by 5 bases and J by 6 bases. Germline V lookup: CDR1 LNHDA, CDR2 SQIVND (reference sequence). The CDR3 is made up of 15 amino acids. The CDR3: CASSLRQGAGNGYTF. CDR3 in DNA: TGTGCCAGTAGTCTGAGACAGGGGGCGGGAAATGGCTACACCTTC.

In its sample, this clone was seen once. The chain carries TRBV7-3 and TRBJ2-3; D ambiguous. Trimming took off 3 bases at V and 0 bases at J, with 10 bases between the two ends. The CDR3 contains 15 residues. Looked up from germline, CDR1 is SGHTA and CDR2 is FQGTGA. CDR3 loop: CASSFRGSSTDTQYF. DNA of the CDR3: TGTGCCAGCAGCTTTCGCGGCTCTAGCACAGATACGCAGTATTTT.

V usage is TRBV25-1 and J usage is TRBJ2-5; weak D call: TRBD2 (7 bases). Looked up from germline, CDR1 is MGHDK and CDR2 is SYGVNS. V was shortened by 3 bases and J by 9 bases, with 17 bases between the two germline ends. The CDR3 is 14 amino acids. The CDR3 coding sequence is TGTGCCAGCAGTGAGGTGGGGACTAAGGGGGCCCAGTACTTC. It translates to CASSEVGTKGAQYF.